The clone carrying this T cell receptor beta chain was recorded a few times. Its specificity is unknown. CDR1 and CDR2 from the germline V gene are PRHDT and FYEKMQ (reference sequence). The CDR3 spans 12 residues. Trimming shortened V by 2 bases and J by 7 bases, and 8 bases separated the two germline ends. These data come from a study of T-cell memory formation after mild COVID-19. Across the whole study: In these data, TCR clusters were largely donor specific. Study results and caveats: CD4+ contracting clones were found mainly in CM and EM, and CD8+ ones in EMRA. Whereas later expanders leaned CD4+, clones contracting day 15 to 85 showed a balanced CD4/CD8 makeup.

From the 5' RACE reads, TCRdb called clonotypes with MiXCR, one entry per CDR3 protein. The data contain around 440,000 distinct CDR3 sequences, 18% of them singletons. The chain couples TRBV13 to TRBJ1-1; D not certain. What was sequenced was PBMCs or a T cell subset sorted from them (not recorded which). The clonotype comes from an adult woman who had mild COVID-19 (a few samples of this study predate the infection). Cell type and time point are not known. CDR3 nucleotide sequence: TGTGCCAGCAGCTTAACAGATGGTGAAGCTTTCTTT. It codes for CASSLTDGEAFF.